This TCR beta chain was retrieved from a study of identical twins. This clonotype was seen more than once but under ten times. Per germline, CDR1 SEHNR and CDR2 FQNEAQ (reference sequence). Trimming cost V 5 bases and J 7 bases, with 18 bases left between them. This CDR3 comprises 16 residues. TCRdb processed the 5' RACE reads anew with MiXCR; each CDR3 protein has one entry. The sample lists 400,000 or so distinct CDR3 sequences; 8.5% to 10% were seen once. No donor was unhealthy or non-Caucasian. Sequencing input: naive T cells sorted from blood. This clonotype originated in a woman aged 45 to 65 in good health. V gene TRBV7-9 combines with J gene TRBJ1-6; D may be TRBD1 (6 bases). CDR3: CASSVGLGQGNSPLHF. The CDR3 region has the DNA TGTGCCAGCAGCGTCGGATTAGGTCAGGGGAATTCACCCCTCCACTTT.